Listed below are T cell receptor beta chains from one sample, sequenced in a study of blood T cells in healthy people across ages. MiXCR, run by TCRdb on the 5' RACE reads, gives a single entry per CDR3 protein. The sample shows nearly 1 million distinct CDR3 sequences, 51% of them seen only once. Sequencing used blood. The receptors were sampled from an older woman in good health. Both conserved end residues are part of each CDR3. The D gene is left open where the match is weak. The size of a clone is reported for some rows only, either as once, few or many, or as a class for expanded clones.

j_call clone_size d_call v_call cdr3_nt cdr3_aa
TRBJ2-1 few . TRBV6-1 TGTGCCAGCAGTGACCGGGGGGGACAGACCTACAATGAGCAGTTCTTC CASSDRGGQTYNEQFF
TRBJ2-1 few . TRBV14 TGTGCCAGCAGCCAAGTCCCACAGGGAGGTGAGCAGTTCTTC CASSQVPQGGEQFF
TRBJ2-5 few . TRBV3-1 TGTGCCAGCAGCCAAATGAACTCCCAAGAGACCCAGTACTTC CASSQMNSQETQYF
TRBJ2-1 . . TRBV5-1 TGCGCCAGCAGCTTAGAGCACAATGAGCAGTTCTTC CASSLEHNEQFF
TRBJ2-2 . TRBD1 TRBV28 TGTGCCAGCAGTTTATGGGGGGCAGGGGGTCCGAGGACCGGGGAGCTGTTTTTT CASSLWGAGGPRTGELFF
TRBJ2-3 . . TRBV12-3/TRBV12-4 TGTGCCAGCCGCTACTCCCGTGTGGATACGCAGTATTTT CASRYSRVDTQYF
TRBJ2-3 few TRBD2 TRBV12-3/TRBV12-4 TGTGCCAGCAGCCGGGACCTAGCGGGAGGGGTAGATACGCAGTATTTT CASSRDLAGGVDTQYF
TRBJ2-7 many TRBD2 TRBV7-9 TGTGCCAGCTCCCTAGCGGGCGGGGGAACCTACGAGCAGTACTTC CASSLAGGGTYEQYF
TRBJ1-4 . . TRBV6-1 TGTGCCAGCAGTCCCCTATGGGGGGCTGAAGGGATAAAACTGTTTTTT CASSPLWGAEGIKLFF
TRBJ2-4 . . TRBV28 TGTGCCAGCAAACGCGGGGAAAACATTCAGTACTTC CASKRGENIQYF
TRBJ2-5 . TRBD2 TRBV5-1 TGCGCCAGCAGCTTGGTAACTAGCGGCTCCCAAGAGACCCAGTACTTC CASSLVTSGSQETQYF
TRBJ1-2 . . TRBV7-8 TGTGCCAGCAGCTTAGATCCAGGGAAGGGCTACACCTTC CASSLDPGKGYTF
TRBJ2-7 . TRBD2 TRBV4-3 TGCGCCAGCAGCCAAGATTGGGGGACTAGCTCCTACGAGCAGTACTTC CASSQDWGTSSYEQYF
TRBJ2-1 . TRBD2 TRBV7-2 TGTGCCAGCAGCGCTCCGGGACTACGAAAGGTTCATGAGCAGTTCTTC CASSAPGLRKVHEQFF
TRBJ2-1 . . TRBV4-1 TGCGCCAGCAGCCAAGATAACTCCTACAATGAGCAGTTCTTC CASSQDNSYNEQFF
TRBJ1-4 . . TRBV5-4 TGTGCCAGCAGCTTTAAGCTCGGGCGTAATGAAAAACTGTTTTTT CASSFKLGRNEKLFF
TRBJ2-3 few . TRBV20-1 TGCAGTGCTAGAGATTTGACTACCCAATTCTTCACAGATACGCAGTATTTT CSARDLTTQFFTDTQYF
TRBJ1-2 . . TRBV21-1 TGTGCCAGCAGCTTCGAGGGGGAAAACAATAACTATGGCTACACCTTC CASSFEGENNNYGYTF
TRBJ2-2 . . TRBV4-1 TGCGCCAGCAGCCAGCAGGGCGGCGGGGACACCGGGGAGCTGTTTTTT CASSQQGGGDTGELFF
TRBJ2-7 few . TRBV6-6 TGTGCCAGCAGAACGGACAGCCCCTACGAGCAGTACTTC CASRTDSPYEQYF
TRBJ2-7 once . TRBV7-2 TGTGCCAGCAGCTCACTAGGGGGGATAGTCGAGCAGTACTTC CASSSLGGIVEQYF
TRBJ2-7 . . TRBV28 TGTGCCAGCAGACTAAATCCGGGTTACGAGCAGTACTTC CASRLNPGYEQYF
TRBJ1-5 . . TRBV20-1 TGCAGTGCTCTCAGGGACGTAAATCAGCCCCAGCATTTT CSALRDVNQPQHF
TRBJ2-1 once . TRBV6-5 TGTGCCACCAGTACGACCTACAATGAGCAGTTCTTC CATSTTYNEQFF
TRBJ1-2 few TRBD1 TRBV7-9 TGTGCCAGCCGTCGGGACAGCCTATCCTATGGCTACACCTTC CASRRDSLSYGYTF
TRBJ2-2 few . TRBV29-1 TGCAGCGTTGAAGAGACAGGAAGAACACCCGGGGAGCTGTTTTTT CSVEETGRTPGELFF
TRBJ2-7 . . TRBV29-1 TGCAGCGTTATGTTCGGGAGTCTCTACGAGCAGTACTTC CSVMFGSLYEQYF
TRBJ2-5 . TRBD2 TRBV12-3/TRBV12-4 TGTGCCAGCAGCCCCCTGGGACTAGCGGGAGAAGAGATCCAGTACTTC CASSPLGLAGEEIQYF
TRBJ2-7 once . TRBV20-1 TGCAGTGCAAAGTCGGTCCGTGGTGAATGCGAGCAGTACTTC CSAKSVRGECEQYF
TRBJ2-3 . TRBD2 TRBV6-5 TGTGCCAGCAGCAACACTCGGACTAGCGGGAGGGGTACGCAGTATTTT CASSNTRTSGRGTQYF
TRBJ1-4 . . TRBV3-1 TGTGCCAGCAGCCAGACCCGGGACGAAAAACTGTTTTTT CASSQTRDEKLFF
TRBJ2-7 . . TRBV6-2/TRBV6-3 TGTGCCAGCGCCCGAACCCACGAGCAGTACTTC CASARTHEQYF
TRBJ2-5 . . TRBV20-1 TGCAGTGCTAGCGCCACGAGGGGGAAACAAGAGACCCAGTACTTC CSASATRGKQETQYF
TRBJ2-5 few TRBD1 TRBV20-1 TGCAGTGCTAGAGGTCCCAGCGGAAACAGGGGTGAGCAGTACTTC CSARGPSGNRGEQYF
TRBJ1-2 . TRBD1 TRBV3-1 TGTGCCAGCAGCGCGGGACAGTCAAGTAGGTATGGCTACACCTTC CASSAGQSSRYGYTF
TRBJ2-7 . TRBD2 TRBV11-2 TGTGCCAGCAGCTTAACAGGACTAGCGGAAACCTACGAGCAGTACTTC CASSLTGLAETYEQYF
TRBJ2-1 . TRBD2 TRBV12-3/TRBV12-4 TGTGCCAGCAGCCCCCGCACGGCGGGAGTGACTAGAAGGAATGAGCAGTTCTTC CASSPRTAGVTRRNEQFF
TRBJ2-1 . . TRBV7-2 TGTGCCAGCAGTCCCCGAGGAGCCTATAGTGAGCAGTTCTTC CASSPRGAYSEQFF
TRBJ2-5 . . TRBV20-1 TGCAGTGCTTTCAGTGCCAGCGGGGAGACCCAGTACTTC CSAFSASGETQYF
TRBJ2-7 few TRBD2 TRBV11-2 TGTGCCAGCAGCTCGGAGCCAGCGGGAGTCCCCTACGAGCAGTACTTC CASSSEPAGVPYEQYF
TRBJ2-5 few TRBD2 TRBV20-1 TGCAGTGCTAGAGCGAGCGGGAGGAAAGAGACCCAGTACTTC CSARASGRKETQYF
TRBJ2-4 . . TRBV29-1 TGCAGCGTTGATGACTCAAACATTCAGTACTTC CSVDDSNIQYF
TRBJ2-7 once TRBD2 TRBV5-1 TGCGCCAGCAGCTCAACTAGCGGGGGCCTTCTCGAGCAGTACTTC CASSSTSGGLLEQYF
TRBJ1-1 . TRBD1 TRBV7-9 TGTGCCGTTAGGTCAAACAGGGGAGCCACTGAAGCTTTCTTT CAVRSNRGATEAFF
TRBJ2-3 . . TRBV7-2 TGTGCCAGCAGCTTAGCCCCGACTAGGAGGGGTCGGGCAGATACGCAGTATTTT CASSLAPTRRGRADTQYF
TRBJ1-1 . . TRBV15 TGTGCCACCAGCAGAGACGGCCCCATTTTGGAAGAGAACACTGAAGCTTTCTTT CATSRDGPILEENTEAFF
TRBJ1-4 . . TRBV9 TGTGCCAGCAGCGCCGTCCTTGAACTCACAGCTAATGAAAAACTGTTTTTT CASSAVLELTANEKLFF
TRBJ2-1 few . TRBV5-1 TGCGCCAGCAGTAATCAGGGGGGCTACAATGAGCAGTTCTTC CASSNQGGYNEQFF
TRBJ1-5 once . TRBV9 TGTGCCAGCAGCGAAGACAGATACTATCAGCCCCAGCATTTT CASSEDRYYQPQHF
TRBJ2-7 . . TRBV15 TGTGCCACCGGGTTCGGGGTTACCTACGAGCAGTACTTC CATGFGVTYEQYF
TRBJ2-7 . . TRBV6-2/TRBV6-3 TGTGCCAGCAGTGACCGCAGGCTATATGGAGGCGACGAGCAGTACTTC CASSDRRLYGGDEQYF
TRBJ2-5 . TRBD2 TRBV4-2 TGTGCCAGCAGACAAATCCTAGCGGTCCAAGAGACCCAGTACTTC CASRQILAVQETQYF
TRBJ2-7 . . TRBV4-1 TGCGCCAGCAGCCAAGATCTGGGCGGACCCCTACGCGAGCAGTACTTC CASSQDLGGPLREQYF
TRBJ2-7 many TRBD1 TRBV12-3/TRBV12-4 TGTGCCAGCAGTCAAAGGGGGGACAGGGGCTACGAGCAGTACTTC CASSQRGDRGYEQYF
TRBJ1-6 few . TRBV20-1 TGCAGTGCACCCTCGGGGAATTCACCCCTCCACTTT CSAPSGNSPLHF
TRBJ2-7 few . TRBV5-1 TGCGCCAGCAGCTTGGAGCAGAACGAGCAGTACTTC CASSLEQNEQYF
TRBJ2-7 . TRBD2 TRBV5-1 TGCGCCAGCAGCTTATATAGCGGGAGCCTGTACGAGCAGTACTTC CASSLYSGSLYEQYF